A selection of T cell receptor beta chains follows, all from one sample in a study of T-cell reconstitution after alpha-beta-depleted transplantation in children. Each CDR3 protein gets one entry after TCRdb re-called the PCR reads with MiXCR. This table holds fewer than 550,000 distinct CDR3 sequences, more than 9.5% found once. The specimen comprised PBMCs, mostly from graft donor cells, sampled 180 days after TCRalphabeta/CD19-depleted stem cell transplant. The origin of the receptors is a female patient aged 2-15 years who had a stem cell transplant for aplastic anemia, so the T cells may come from the graft donor. CDR3s include the opening cysteine and the closing phenylalanine or tryptophan. D genes are given only for firm matches. Some rows mark clone size as missing; the rest say once, few, many or name a class of expanded clone.

d_call: NA
j_call: TRBJ2-5
clone_size: NA
v_call: TRBV20-1
cdr3_aa: CSASSIAGRVETQYF
cdr3_nt: TGCAGTGCTAGTTCTATCGCTGGCAGGGTGGAGACCCAGTACTTC

d_call: TRBD2
j_call: TRBJ2-1
clone_size: NA
v_call: TRBV4-3
cdr3_aa: CASSQDRFAGSGNFYNEQFF
cdr3_nt: TGCGCCAGCAGCCAAGATCGTTTCGCGGGAAGCGGGAATTTCTACAATGAGCAGTTCTTC

d_call: TRBD2
j_call: TRBJ2-7
clone_size: NA
v_call: TRBV6-5
cdr3_aa: CASSHFGRELAYEQYF
cdr3_nt: TGTGCCAGCAGCCATTTCGGGCGGGAGCTTGCCTACGAGCAGTACTTC

d_call: TRBD1
j_call: TRBJ2-2
clone_size: NA
v_call: TRBV29-1
cdr3_aa: CSVRTGGTGELFF
cdr3_nt: TGCAGCGTCCGGACAGGGGGGACCGGGGAGCTGTTTTTT

d_call: NA
j_call: TRBJ2-1
clone_size: few
v_call: TRBV28
cdr3_aa: CASTPGGRLNNEQFF
cdr3_nt: TGTGCCAGCACACCCGGGGGACGGTTAAACAATGAGCAGTTCTTC

d_call: NA
j_call: TRBJ2-1
clone_size: many
v_call: TRBV29-1
cdr3_aa: CSVAPGLGVNSVQFF
cdr3_nt: TGCAGCGTAGCCCCTGGGCTGGGGGTGAATTCTGTCCAGTTCTTC

d_call: NA
j_call: TRBJ2-5
clone_size: NA
v_call: TRBV20-1
cdr3_aa: CSARDHWDIAEETQYF
cdr3_nt: TGCAGTGCTAGAGATCATTGGGACATAGCGGAAGAGACCCAGTACTTC

d_call: NA
j_call: TRBJ1-1
clone_size: few
v_call: TRBV20-1
cdr3_aa: CSARRTRDTEAFF
cdr3_nt: TGCAGTGCTAGGAGGACCAGGGACACTGAAGCTTTCTTT

d_call: TRBD2
j_call: TRBJ2-5
clone_size: NA
v_call: TRBV20-1
cdr3_aa: CSAIGLAGVGQETQYF
cdr3_nt: TGCAGTGCTATCGGCCTAGCGGGAGTCGGGCAAGAGACCCAGTACTTC

d_call: NA
j_call: TRBJ1-1
clone_size: many
v_call: TRBV24-1
cdr3_aa: CATSDPTQAYRAFF
cdr3_nt: TGTGCCACCAGTGATCCGACCCAGGCATACCGAGCTTTCTTT

d_call: TRBD1
j_call: TRBJ2-5
clone_size: NA
v_call: TRBV6-1
cdr3_aa: CASRDRGRETQYF
cdr3_nt: TGTGCCAGCAGGGACAGGGGTCGAGAGACCCAGTACTTC

d_call: NA
j_call: TRBJ2-1
clone_size: few
v_call: TRBV4-3
cdr3_aa: CASSQGRQIEQFF
cdr3_nt: TGCGCCAGCAGCCAAGGTCGGCAGATTGAGCAGTTCTTC

d_call: TRBD2
j_call: TRBJ2-3
clone_size: few
v_call: TRBV4-2
cdr3_aa: CASSYPTSGGSTDTQYF
cdr3_nt: TGTGCCAGCAGCTACCCGACTAGCGGGGGTAGCACAGATACGCAGTATTTT

d_call: TRBD2
j_call: TRBJ2-7
clone_size: many
v_call: TRBV5-1
cdr3_aa: CASSWRSSGGDEQYF
cdr3_nt: TGCGCCAGCAGCTGGAGGTCTAGCGGGGGCGACGAGCAGTACTTC

d_call: NA
j_call: TRBJ2-1
clone_size: NA
v_call: TRBV30
cdr3_aa: CAWSAGGEQFF
cdr3_nt: TGTGCCTGGAGTGCCGGGGGCGAGCAGTTCTTC

d_call: TRBD2
j_call: TRBJ2-4
clone_size: NA
v_call: TRBV12-3/TRBV12-4
cdr3_aa: CASSSSRGVGKNIQYF
cdr3_nt: TGTGCCAGCAGTTCCTCGCGGGGGGTCGGCAAAAACATTCAGTACTTC

d_call: TRBD1
j_call: TRBJ1-2
clone_size: many
v_call: TRBV6-1
cdr3_aa: CASSGTSTGVPNGYTF
cdr3_nt: TGTGCCAGCAGTGGGACCTCAACAGGGGTTCCTAATGGCTACACCTTC

d_call: TRBD2
j_call: TRBJ2-5
clone_size: few
v_call: TRBV3-1
cdr3_aa: CASSQDRGSGVVETQYF
cdr3_nt: TGTGCCAGCAGCCAAGATCGGGGTAGCGGGGTAGTAGAGACCCAGTACTTC

d_call: TRBD2
j_call: TRBJ2-2
clone_size: NA
v_call: TRBV20-1
cdr3_aa: CSARLGLAGSNTGELFF
cdr3_nt: TGCAGTGCTAGACTGGGACTAGCGGGTTCGAACACCGGGGAGCTGTTTTTT

d_call: NA
j_call: TRBJ1-5
clone_size: few
v_call: TRBV5-1
cdr3_aa: CASSLVVEGPQHF
cdr3_nt: TGCGCCAGCAGCTTGGTTGTTGAGGGGCCCCAGCATTTT

d_call: NA
j_call: TRBJ2-7
clone_size: few
v_call: TRBV29-1
cdr3_aa: CSVDTDTYEQYF
cdr3_nt: TGCAGCGTGGACACAGATACCTACGAGCAGTACTTC

d_call: TRBD1
j_call: TRBJ1-6
clone_size: few
v_call: TRBV12-3/TRBV12-4
cdr3_aa: CASSWGQGGSPLHF
cdr3_nt: TGTGCCAGCAGCTGGGGACAGGGTGGCTCACCCCTCCACTTT

d_call: NA
j_call: TRBJ2-7
clone_size: NA
v_call: TRBV18
cdr3_aa: CASSPRGNSYEQYF
cdr3_nt: TGTGCCAGCTCACCACGGGGGAACTCCTACGAGCAGTACTTC

d_call: NA
j_call: TRBJ1-1
clone_size: many
v_call: TRBV10-3
cdr3_aa: CAISATGSGTEAFF
cdr3_nt: TGTGCCATCAGTGCTACTGGAAGCGGGACTGAAGCTTTCTTT

d_call: NA
j_call: TRBJ2-6
clone_size: NA
v_call: TRBV4-2
cdr3_aa: CASSQFEGLSGANVLTF
cdr3_nt: TGTGCCAGCAGCCAATTCGAGGGCCTCTCTGGGGCCAACGTCCTGACTTTC

d_call: NA
j_call: TRBJ1-2
clone_size: NA
v_call: TRBV7-2
cdr3_aa: CASSLDSRRPNYGYTF
cdr3_nt: TGTGCCAGCAGCTTAGATTCGCGACGCCCCAACTATGGCTACACCTTC

d_call: NA
j_call: TRBJ2-3
clone_size: few
v_call: TRBV5-1
cdr3_aa: CASSLAARVSSDTQYF
cdr3_nt: TGCGCCAGCAGCTTGGCCGCCAGGGTATCATCAGATACGCAGTATTTT

d_call: NA
j_call: TRBJ2-1
clone_size: NA
v_call: TRBV12-3/TRBV12-4
cdr3_aa: CASSSLSDPSSYNEQFF
cdr3_nt: TGTGCCAGCAGTTCCCTGAGCGATCCGAGCTCCTACAATGAGCAGTTCTTC

d_call: NA
j_call: TRBJ1-2
clone_size: NA
v_call: TRBV7-9
cdr3_aa: CASSSPGTDHYGYTF
cdr3_nt: TGTGCCAGCAGCTCCCCCGGGACGGACCACTATGGCTACACCTTC

d_call: TRBD2
j_call: TRBJ2-5
clone_size: NA
v_call: TRBV6-1
cdr3_aa: CASSPSISGLRRETQYF
cdr3_nt: TGTGCCAGCAGTCCCAGTATTTCGGGACTACGGAGAGAGACCCAGTACTTC

d_call: TRBD2
j_call: TRBJ2-3
clone_size: NA
v_call: TRBV30
cdr3_aa: CAWTQLAGTTDTQYF
cdr3_nt: TGTGCCTGGACCCAACTAGCGGGAACGACAGATACGCAGTATTTT

d_call: NA
j_call: TRBJ1-1
clone_size: NA
v_call: TRBV27
cdr3_aa: CASSLFTGPFSTEAFF
cdr3_nt: TGTGCCAGCAGTTTATTCACAGGGCCCTTCAGCACTGAAGCTTTCTTT

d_call: NA
j_call: TRBJ1-5
clone_size: few
v_call: TRBV3-1
cdr3_aa: CASSQNYNQPQHF
cdr3_nt: TGTGCCAGCAGCCAAAACTACAACCAGCCCCAGCATTTT

d_call: TRBD1
j_call: TRBJ1-2
clone_size: few
v_call: TRBV5-1
cdr3_aa: CASSSTGAYGYTF
cdr3_nt: TGCGCCAGCAGCTCGACAGGGGCCTATGGCTACACCTTC

d_call: NA
j_call: TRBJ1-2
clone_size: NA
v_call: TRBV28
cdr3_aa: CASSRVGTAVAIGGYTF
cdr3_nt: TGTGCCAGCAGTCGTGTAGGGACCGCGGTAGCGATAGGGGGCTACACCTTC

d_call: TRBD2
j_call: TRBJ2-1
clone_size: NA
v_call: TRBV7-8
cdr3_aa: CASSLRTNLAGGFAEQFF
cdr3_nt: TGTGCCAGCAGCCTGCGGACAAACCTAGCGGGAGGGTTTGCTGAGCAGTTCTTC

d_call: NA
j_call: TRBJ2-2
clone_size: NA
v_call: TRBV7-9
cdr3_aa: CASSLPIQGDTGELFF
cdr3_nt: TGTGCCAGCAGCTTGCCTATACAGGGAGACACCGGGGAGCTGTTTTTT

d_call: NA
j_call: TRBJ1-1
clone_size: NA
v_call: TRBV18
cdr3_aa: CASWGGTEAFF
cdr3_nt: TGTGCCAGCTGGGGGGGGACTGAAGCTTTCTTT

d_call: NA
j_call: TRBJ2-1
clone_size: NA
v_call: TRBV6-2/TRBV6-3
cdr3_aa: CASSFRPTHYNEQFF
cdr3_nt: TGTGCCAGCAGTTTCAGACCAACACACTACAATGAGCAGTTCTTC

d_call: NA
j_call: TRBJ1-4
clone_size: few
v_call: TRBV4-2
cdr3_aa: CASSPKTTTNEKLFF
cdr3_nt: TGTGCCAGCAGCCCGAAGACCACAACTAATGAAAAACTGTTTTTT

d_call: NA
j_call: TRBJ2-3
clone_size: few
v_call: TRBV19
cdr3_aa: CASSTASIAYF
cdr3_nt: TGTGCCAGTAGTACCGCCTCCATCGCGTATTTT